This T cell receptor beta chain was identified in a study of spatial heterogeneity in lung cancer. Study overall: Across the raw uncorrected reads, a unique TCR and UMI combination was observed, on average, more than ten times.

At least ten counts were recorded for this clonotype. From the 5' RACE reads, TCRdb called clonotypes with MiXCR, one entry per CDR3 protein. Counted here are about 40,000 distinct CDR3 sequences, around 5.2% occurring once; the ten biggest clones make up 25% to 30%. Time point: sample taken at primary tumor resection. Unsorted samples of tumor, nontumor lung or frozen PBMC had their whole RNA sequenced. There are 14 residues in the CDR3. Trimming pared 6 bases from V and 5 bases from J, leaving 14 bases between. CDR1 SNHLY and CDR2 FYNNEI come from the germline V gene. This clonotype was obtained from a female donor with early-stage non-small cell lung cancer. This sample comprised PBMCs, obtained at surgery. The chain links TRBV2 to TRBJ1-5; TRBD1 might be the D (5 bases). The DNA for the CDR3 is TGTGCCAGCAGCGGGAGCTGGGGCGATCAGCCCCAGCATTTT. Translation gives CASSGSWGDQPQHF. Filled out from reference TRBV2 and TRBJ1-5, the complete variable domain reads EPEVTQTPSHQVTQMGQEVILRCVPISNHLYFYWYRQILGQKVEFLVSFYNNEISEKSEIFDDQFSVERPDGSNFTLKIRSTKLEDSAMYFCASSGSWGDQPQHFGDGTRLSIL.